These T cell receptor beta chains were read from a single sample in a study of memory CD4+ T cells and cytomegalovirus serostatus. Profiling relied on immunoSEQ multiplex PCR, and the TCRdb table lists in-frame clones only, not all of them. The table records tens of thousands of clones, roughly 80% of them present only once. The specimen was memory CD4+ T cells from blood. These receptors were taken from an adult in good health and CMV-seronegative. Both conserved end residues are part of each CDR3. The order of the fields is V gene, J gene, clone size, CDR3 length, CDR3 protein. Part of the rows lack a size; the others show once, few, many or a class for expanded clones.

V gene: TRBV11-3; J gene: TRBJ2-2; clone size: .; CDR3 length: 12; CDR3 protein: CASSLDFGRLFF
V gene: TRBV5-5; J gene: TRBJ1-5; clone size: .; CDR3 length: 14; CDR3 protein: CASSGGQAGSPQHF
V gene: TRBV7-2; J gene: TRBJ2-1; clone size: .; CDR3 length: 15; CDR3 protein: CASSLGRQSYNEQFF
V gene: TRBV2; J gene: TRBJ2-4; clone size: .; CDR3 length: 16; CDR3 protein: CASSDPVVGQENIQYF
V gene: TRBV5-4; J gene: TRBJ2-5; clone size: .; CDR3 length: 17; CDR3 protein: CASSPPVAAVNQETQYF
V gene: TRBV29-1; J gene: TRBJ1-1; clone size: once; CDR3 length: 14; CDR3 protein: CSVVPGASYTEAFF
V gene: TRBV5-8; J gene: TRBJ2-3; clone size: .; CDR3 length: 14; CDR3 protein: CASSSGQGLNTQYF
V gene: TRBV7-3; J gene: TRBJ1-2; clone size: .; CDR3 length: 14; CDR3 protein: CASSLKPGIGGYTF
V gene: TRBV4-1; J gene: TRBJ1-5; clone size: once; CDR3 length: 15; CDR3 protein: CASSQDRASFQPQHF
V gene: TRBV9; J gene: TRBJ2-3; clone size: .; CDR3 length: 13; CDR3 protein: CASSGAPPDTQYF
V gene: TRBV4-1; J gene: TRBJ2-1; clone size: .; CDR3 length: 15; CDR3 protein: CASSQDLGTYNEQFF
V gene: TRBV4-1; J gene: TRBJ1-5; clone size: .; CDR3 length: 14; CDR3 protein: CASSKDRTHQPQHF
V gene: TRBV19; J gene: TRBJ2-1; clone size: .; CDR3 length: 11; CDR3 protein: CASSAGGKQFF
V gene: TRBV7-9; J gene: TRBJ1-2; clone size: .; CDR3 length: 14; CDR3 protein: CASSLGGGGDGYTF
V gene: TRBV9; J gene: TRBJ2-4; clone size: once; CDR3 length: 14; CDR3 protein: CASSPGTGSHIQYF
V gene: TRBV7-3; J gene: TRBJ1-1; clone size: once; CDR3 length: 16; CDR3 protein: CASSLTKTKRNTEAFF
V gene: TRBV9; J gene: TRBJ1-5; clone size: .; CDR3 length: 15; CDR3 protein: CASSVTDRENQPQHF
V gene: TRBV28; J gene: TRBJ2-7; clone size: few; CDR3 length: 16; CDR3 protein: CASSLRAGGKSNEQYF